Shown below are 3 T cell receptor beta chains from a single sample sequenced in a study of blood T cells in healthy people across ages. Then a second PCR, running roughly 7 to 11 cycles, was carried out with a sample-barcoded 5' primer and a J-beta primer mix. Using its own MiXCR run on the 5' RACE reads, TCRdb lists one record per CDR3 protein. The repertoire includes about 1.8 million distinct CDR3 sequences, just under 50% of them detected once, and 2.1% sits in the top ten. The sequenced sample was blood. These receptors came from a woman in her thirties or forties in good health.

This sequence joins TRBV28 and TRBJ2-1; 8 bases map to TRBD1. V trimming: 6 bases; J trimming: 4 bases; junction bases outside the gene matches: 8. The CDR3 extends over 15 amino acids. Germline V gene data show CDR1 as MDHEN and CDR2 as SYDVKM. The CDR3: CASRPQGVSYNEQFF. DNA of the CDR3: TGTGCCAGCAGGCCACAGGGGGTTAGTTACAATGAGCAGTTCTTC.

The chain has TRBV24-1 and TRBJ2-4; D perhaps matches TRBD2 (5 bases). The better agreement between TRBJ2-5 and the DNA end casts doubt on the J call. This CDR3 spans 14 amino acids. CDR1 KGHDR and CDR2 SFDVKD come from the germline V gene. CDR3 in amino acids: CATSDWGSEETQYF. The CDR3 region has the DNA TGTGCCACCAGTGATTGGGGTAGCGAGGAGACCCAGTACTTC.

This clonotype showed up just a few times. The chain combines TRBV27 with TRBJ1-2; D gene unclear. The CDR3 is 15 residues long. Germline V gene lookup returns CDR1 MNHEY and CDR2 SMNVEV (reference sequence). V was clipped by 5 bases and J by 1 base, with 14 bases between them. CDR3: CASSAAGWGNYGYTF. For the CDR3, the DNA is TGTGCCAGCAGTGCTGCGGGATGGGGTAACTATGGCTACACCTTC.